These 26 T cell receptor beta chains came from one sample sequenced in a study of identifying expanded T cells in peripheral blood. Some clones are missing from TCRdb's copy, which holds only in-frame ones; the method was immunoSEQ multiplex PCR. Seen here are tens of thousands of clones, 70% to 90% observed once, and the top ten hold just under 4.5%. The sequenced material came from blood. The source of these receptors is a person aged 18 to 75 in good health.

The rearrangement joins TRBV5-6 to TRBJ2-7; D gene ambiguous. The CDR3 contains 15 residues. CDR1 SGHDT and CDR2 YYEEEE come from the germline V gene. V was cut by 1 base and J by 2 bases, with 13 bases left in between. Here the CDR3 DNA reads TGTGCCAGCAGCTTGAAGGACGGACGGACCTACGAGCAGTACTTC. It yields the protein CASSLKDGRTYEQYF.

V and J are TRBV5-4 and TRBJ1-2; no firm D call. Trimming cost V 4 bases and J 2 bases, with 12 bases left between them. Per germline, CDR1 SGHNT and CDR2 YYREEE (reference sequence). The CDR3 extends over 14 amino acids. DNA for the CDR3: TGTGCCAGCAGCCCCAAGAACGCAAACTATGGCTACACCTTC. Translated: CASSPKNANYGYTF.

This clone has just one count. This chain links TRBV5-4 with TRBJ2-4; D is undetermined. CDR1 and CDR2 from the germline V gene are SGHNT and YYREEE (reference sequence). This CDR3 is 16 amino acids long. Trimming removed 4 bases at V and 0 bases at J, with 14 bases between. The CDR3 DNA follows: TGTGCCAGCAGCACCGGGCGACGGATAGCCAAAAACATTCAGTACTTC. Residues: CASSTGRRIAKNIQYF.

This chain connects TRBV4-1 to TRBJ2-7; a possible D gene is TRBD1 (6 bases). Trimming took 2 bases from V and 2 from J, leaving 10 bases between them. This CDR3 has 14 amino acids. Germline assignment: CDR1 MGHRA and CDR2 YSYEKL. In nucleotides, the CDR3 is TGCGCCAGCAGCCAATCAGGGGTGACCTACGAGCAGTACTTC. Translation gives CASSQSGVTYEQYF.

The chain employs TRBV5-6 and TRBJ1-1, with a tentative D call TRBD1 (5 bases). Germline-derived CDR1 and CDR2 are SGHDT and YYEEEE. The CDR3 sequence is 15 residues long. V lost 4 bases to trimming and J lost 2 bases, with 15 bases between them. The DNA of the CDR3 is TGTGCCAGCAGCCCTATCCGGGACCGAAACACTGAAGCTTTCTTT. Translated: CASSPIRDRNTEAFF.

This clone was observed a few times. The rearrangement joins TRBV5-1 to TRBJ1-1, with D unclear. The V gene's germline CDR1 is SGHRS and CDR2 YFSETQ. CDR3 size: 15 residues. V was shortened by 0 bases and J by 1 base, with 10 bases between the two germline ends. The CDR3: CASSLAGRKNTEAFF. In DNA, the CDR3 is TGCGCCAGCAGCTTGGCCGGACGGAAGAACACTGAAGCTTTCTTT.

The rearrangement uses TRBV2 and TRBJ1-2; D remains unclear. Trimming pared 3 bases from V and 4 bases from J, leaving 15 bases between. The CDR3 loop spans 15 amino acids. Germline values: CDR1 SNHLY, CDR2 FYNNEI. In DNA, the CDR3 is TGTGCCAGCAGTGATAATCGAGCCGGGAGCTATGGCTACACCTTC. It yields the protein CASSDNRAGSYGYTF.

CDR3 loop: CASSGVVADFF. The DNA for the CDR3 is TGTGCCAGCAGTGGAGTTGTTGCTGATTTCTTT. This chain uses TRBV2 with TRBJ1-1; D is ambiguous. The CDR3 spans 11 residues. CDR1 SNHLY and CDR2 FYNNEI come from the germline V gene. V was pared by 4 bases and J by 13 bases, with 13 bases between.

V and J are TRBV4-1 and TRBJ1-1, with D perhaps TRBD1 (6 bases). The CDR3 runs 15 residues. Germline lookup yields CDR1 MGHRA and CDR2 YSYEKL. V lost 4 bases and J 6 bases, leaving 18 bases between the germline ends. CDR3 DNA sequence: TGCGCCAGCAGCCGAACCGGGCCCGCAGGGGCTGAAGCTTTCTTT. It encodes CASSRTGPAGAEAFF.

This clone has only a few counts. The J gene is TRBJ1-6, the V gene TRBV5-6; no reliable D call. The germline CDR1 and CDR2 sequences are SGHDT and YYEEEE. V dropped 0 bases and J dropped 4 bases, with 8 bases sitting between them. The CDR3 totals 15 residues. CDR3 loop: CASSLGPLYNSPLHF. The DNA of the CDR3 is TGTGCCAGCAGCTTGGGTCCCCTATATAATTCACCCCTCCACTTT.

The chain carries TRBV7-2 and TRBJ1-5; tentative D call: TRBD1 (5 bases). The CDR3 totals 15 residues. The V end was cut by 3 bases, the J end by 2 bases, with 11 bases between. Per germline, CDR1 SGHTA and CDR2 FQGNSA. The CDR3 DNA is TGTGCCAGCAGCTTGGCAGGGACGGGCAATCAGCCCCAGCATTTT. Translation: CASSLAGTGNQPQHF.

The gene calls are TRBV7-2 and TRBJ2-7, with D maybe TRBD2 (6 bases). The germline gives CDR1 SGHTA, CDR2 FQGNSA. The CDR3 consists of 16 residues. Trimming stripped 2 bases from V and 2 bases from J, with 16 bases between. Here the CDR3 reads CASSLSPGGSAYEQYF. The CDR3, as DNA: TGTGCCAGCAGCTTATCCCCCGGGGGAAGCGCCTACGAGCAGTACTTC.

The rearrangement uses TRBV9 and TRBJ1-6, with D perhaps TRBD1 (5 bases). V was trimmed by 6 bases and J by 9 bases, leaving 13 bases between them. The germline CDR1 and CDR2 sequences are SGDLS and YYNGEE. The CDR3 is made up of 13 amino acids. The CDR3 sequence: CASNRRASSPLHF. The CDR3 nucleotides are TGTGCCAGCAACCGCAGGGCCAGTTCACCCCTCCACTTT.

This clone was detected once. The chain carries TRBV7-2 and TRBJ2-1; unclear D gene. Trimming pared 2 bases from V and 5 bases from J, leaving 13 bases between. The CDR3 length is 15 residues. Germline-derived CDR1 and CDR2 are SGHTA and FQGNSA. The DNA for the CDR3 is TGTGCCAGCAGCTTAAGTGTCGCAGCCGACAATGAGCAGTTCTTC. Its protein product is CASSLSVAADNEQFF.

J is TRBJ1-2 and V is TRBV19; 7 nucleotides match TRBD1. Germline CDR1 reads LNHDA; CDR2 reads SQIVND (reference sequence). The CDR3 length is 13 residues. V was clipped by 1 base and J by 6 bases; unmatched bases: 2. The CDR3 reads CASSIVTGNGYTF. In DNA, the CDR3 is TGTGCCAGTAGTATAGTGACAGGGAATGGCTACACCTTC.

The rearrangement joins TRBV19 to TRBJ1-5; D call uncertain. The length of the CDR3 is 17 residues. CDR1 is LNHDA and CDR2 is SQIVND in the germline V gene (reference sequence). Deletions cut 1 base from V and 3 bases from J, with 16 bases between. CDR3 amino acids: CASSIGPTAAPNQPQHF. CDR3 nucleotides: TGTGCCAGTAGTATAGGTCCTACAGCCGCTCCCAATCAGCCCCAGCATTTT.

This clone came up a few times. This chain links TRBV27 with TRBJ2-2, with 9 bases fitting TRBD1. V was pared by 2 bases and J by 3 bases, with 4 bases of the junction left unmatched. The CDR3 runs 16 residues. Germline V gives CDR1 MNHEY, CDR2 SMNVEV (reference sequence). The CDR3 DNA sequence: TGTGCCAGCAGTTTACGGACAGGGGTTTACACCGGGGAGCTGTTTTTT. This gives the protein CASSLRTGVYTGELFF.

This clone occurred once. This chain links TRBV30 with TRBJ1-4; 10 nucleotides line up with TRBD1. V shed 0 bases, J shed 0 bases, and the junction held 7 bases outside the gene matches. The CDR3 has 18 residues. Germline CDR1 and CDR2: GTSNPN and SVGIG (reference sequence). The CDR3 DNA sequence: TGTGCCTGGAGTGTCCGGGACAGGGGTATTGCAACTAATGAAAAACTGTTTTTT. Translated: CAWSVRDRGIATNEKLFF.

The chain has TRBV6-6 and TRBJ1-2; D remains unclear. The CDR3 sequence is 11 residues long. Germline CDR1 is MNHNY and CDR2 is SVGAGI (reference sequence). Trimming pared 0 bases from V and 8 bases from J, leaving 4 bases between. The CDR3 loop reads CASSYSNGYTF. DNA of the CDR3: TGTGCCAGCAGTTACTCGAACGGCTACACCTTC.

This sequence joins TRBV7-9 and TRBJ2-7; 11 nucleotides line up with TRBD1. V shed 3 bases and J 5 bases; nucleotides not matched to a gene: 9. This CDR3 comprises 16 residues. CDR1 and CDR2 from the germline V gene are SEHNR and FQNEAQ (reference sequence). The CDR3 spells CASSFIGGQGVNEQYF. The CDR3 DNA reads as TGTGCCAGCAGCTTTATAGGGGGACAGGGGGTTAACGAGCAGTACTTC. The variable domain in full, completed from reference TRBV7-9 and TRBJ2-7, reads DTGVSQNPRHKITKRGQNVTFRCDPISEHNRLYWYRQTLGQGPEFLTYFQNEAQLEKSRLLSDRFSAERPKGSFSTLEIQRTEQGDSAMYLCASSFIGGQGVNEQYFGPGTRLTVT.

This chain joins TRBV6-1 and TRBJ2-1; a possible D gene is TRBD2 (7 bases). Trimming removed 6 bases from V and 5 bases from J, with 17 bases in between. The CDR3 is 15 residues long. The germline V gene has CDR1 MNHNS and CDR2 SASEGT. CDR3 protein: CASRGRGAKNNEQFF. The CDR3 bases are TGTGCCAGCAGAGGTCGGGGGGCCAAAAACAATGAGCAGTTCTTC.

The rearrangement links TRBV18 to TRBJ1-5, with TRBD1 identical over 10 bases. Germline V gene data show CDR1 as KGHSH and CDR2 as LQKENI. Losses at the gene ends were 3 bases for V and 7 bases for J; bases not matched to a gene: 3. The CDR3 covers 14 residues. The CDR3 DNA follows: TGTGCCAGCTCACCCTTGGACAGGGGGCAGCCCCAGCATTTT. It encodes CASSPLDRGQPQHF.

The CDR3: CASSEFAGLGTDTQYF. The CDR3 coding sequence is TGTGCCAGCAGTGAATTTGCAGGATTGGGCACAGATACGCAGTATTTT. V and J are TRBV2 and TRBJ2-3, with no clear D. Germline lookup yields CDR1 SNHLY and CDR2 FYNNEI. The CDR3 is 16 residues long. Trimming took off 2 bases at V and 1 base at J, with 13 bases between the two ends.

This chain joins TRBV6-4 and TRBJ2-1; 10 bases map to TRBD2. Germline loops: CDR1 MRHNA, CDR2 SNTAGT. The CDR3 sequence is 15 residues long. The trim removed 4 bases at V and 4 bases at J, leaving 4 bases unmatched. The DNA of the CDR3 is TGTGCCAGCAGTGTGGTAGCGGGGGGATACAATGAGCAGTTCTTC. Its translation: CASSVVAGGYNEQFF.

This clone was detected a few times. The CDR3 here is CASTGQGAPQWVSLHF. In nucleotides, the CDR3 is TGTGCCAGCACCGGGCAGGGGGCGCCCCAATGGGTATCCCTCCACTTT. This chain links TRBV2 with TRBJ1-6; 8 bases are shared with TRBD1. Germline assignment: CDR1 SNHLY and CDR2 FYNNEI. Trimming removed 7 bases from V and 14 bases from J; junction bases left unmatched: 19. The CDR3 extends over 16 amino acids.

The J gene is TRBJ2-7, the V gene TRBV5-1, with 9 bases identical to TRBD1. The CDR3 is made up of 15 amino acids. Germline assignment: CDR1 SGHRS and CDR2 YFSETQ. V dropped 0 bases and J dropped 6; count of bases not matched to a gene: 7. CDR3 region: CASSLEGTGKAEQYF. The CDR3 DNA reads TGCGCCAGCAGCTTGGAGGGGACAGGGAAGGCCGAGCAGTACTTC.